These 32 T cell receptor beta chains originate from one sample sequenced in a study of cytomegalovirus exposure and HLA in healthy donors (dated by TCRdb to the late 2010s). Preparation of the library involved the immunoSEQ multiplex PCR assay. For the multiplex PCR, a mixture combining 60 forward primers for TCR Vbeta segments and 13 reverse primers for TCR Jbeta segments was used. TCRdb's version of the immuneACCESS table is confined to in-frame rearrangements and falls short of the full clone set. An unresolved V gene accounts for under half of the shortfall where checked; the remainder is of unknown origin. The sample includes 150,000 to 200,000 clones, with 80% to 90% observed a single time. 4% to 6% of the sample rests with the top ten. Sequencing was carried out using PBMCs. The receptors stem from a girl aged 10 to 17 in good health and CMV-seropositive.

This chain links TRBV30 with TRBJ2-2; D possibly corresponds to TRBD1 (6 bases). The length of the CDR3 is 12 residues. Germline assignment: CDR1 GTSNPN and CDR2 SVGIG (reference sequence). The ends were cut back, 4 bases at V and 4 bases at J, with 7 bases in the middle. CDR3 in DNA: TGTGCCTGGAAGGGGGTCACCGGGGAGCTGTTTTTT. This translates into CAWKGVTGELFF.

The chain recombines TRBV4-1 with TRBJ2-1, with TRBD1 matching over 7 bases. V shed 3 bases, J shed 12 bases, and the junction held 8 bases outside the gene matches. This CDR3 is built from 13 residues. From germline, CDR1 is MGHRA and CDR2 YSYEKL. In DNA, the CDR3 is TGCGCCAGCAGCCATTTTACAGGGGAAGGGCAGTTCTTC. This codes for CASSHFTGEGQFF.

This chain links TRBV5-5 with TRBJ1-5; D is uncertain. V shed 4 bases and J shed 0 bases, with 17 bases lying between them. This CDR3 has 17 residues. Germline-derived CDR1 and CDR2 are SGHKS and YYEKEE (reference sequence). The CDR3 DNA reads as TGTGCCAGCAGCCGTCTTTGGGGAGAATATAGCAATCAGCCCCAGCATTTT. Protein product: CASSRLWGEYSNQPQHF.

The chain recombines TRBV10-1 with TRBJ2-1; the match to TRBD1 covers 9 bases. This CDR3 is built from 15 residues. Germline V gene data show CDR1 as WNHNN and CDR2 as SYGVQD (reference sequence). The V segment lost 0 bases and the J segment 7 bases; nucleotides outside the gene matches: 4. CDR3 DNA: TGCGCCAGCAGTGAGTCGTTAGGACAGGGGAATGAGCAGTTCTTC. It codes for CASSESLGQGNEQFF.

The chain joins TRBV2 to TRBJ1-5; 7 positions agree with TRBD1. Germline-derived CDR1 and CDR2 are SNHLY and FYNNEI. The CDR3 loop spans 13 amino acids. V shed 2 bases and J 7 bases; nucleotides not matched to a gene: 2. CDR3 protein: CASSETGEQPQHF. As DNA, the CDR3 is TGTGCCAGCAGTGAAACAGGGGAACAGCCCCAGCATTTT.

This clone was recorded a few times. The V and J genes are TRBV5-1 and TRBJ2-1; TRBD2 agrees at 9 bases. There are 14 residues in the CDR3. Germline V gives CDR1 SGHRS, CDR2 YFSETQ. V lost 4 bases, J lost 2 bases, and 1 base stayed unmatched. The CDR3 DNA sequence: TGCGCCAGCAGCGGCGGGGGGGCCTACAATGAGCAGTTCTTC. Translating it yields CASSGGGAYNEQFF.

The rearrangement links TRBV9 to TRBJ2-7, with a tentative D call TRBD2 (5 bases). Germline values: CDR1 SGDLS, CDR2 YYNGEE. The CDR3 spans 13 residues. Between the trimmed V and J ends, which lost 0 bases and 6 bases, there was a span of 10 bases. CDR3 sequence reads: CASSVGGSGEQYF. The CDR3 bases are TGTGCCAGCAGCGTAGGAGGGTCCGGCGAGCAGTACTTC.

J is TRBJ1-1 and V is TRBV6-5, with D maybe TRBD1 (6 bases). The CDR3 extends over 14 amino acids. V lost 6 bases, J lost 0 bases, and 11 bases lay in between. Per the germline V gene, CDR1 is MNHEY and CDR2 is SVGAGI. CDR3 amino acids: CASSKGHLNTEAFF. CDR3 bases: TGTGCCAGCAGCAAGGGACATTTGAACACTGAAGCTTTCTTT.

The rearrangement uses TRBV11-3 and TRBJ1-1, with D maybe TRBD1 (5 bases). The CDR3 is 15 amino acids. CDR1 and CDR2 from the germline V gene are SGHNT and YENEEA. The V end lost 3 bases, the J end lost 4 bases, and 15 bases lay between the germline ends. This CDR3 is CASSFTGTVGTEAFF. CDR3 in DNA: TGTGCCAGCAGCTTTACAGGAACCGTTGGCACTGAAGCTTTCTTT.

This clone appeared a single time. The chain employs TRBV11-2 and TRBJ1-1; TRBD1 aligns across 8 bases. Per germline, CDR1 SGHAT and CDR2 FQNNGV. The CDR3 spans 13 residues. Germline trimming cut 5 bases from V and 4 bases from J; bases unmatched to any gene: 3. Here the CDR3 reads CASSEDRATEAFF. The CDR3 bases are TGTGCCAGCAGCGAGGACAGGGCCACTGAAGCTTTCTTT.

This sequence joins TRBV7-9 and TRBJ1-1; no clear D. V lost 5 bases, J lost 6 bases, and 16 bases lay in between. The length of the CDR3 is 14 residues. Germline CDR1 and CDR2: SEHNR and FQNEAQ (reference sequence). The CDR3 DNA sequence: TGTGCCAGCAGCCCTAAACTAAAAGCACCTGAAGCTTTCTTT. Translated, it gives CASSPKLKAPEAFF.

The CDR3: CASSLNRDTIYF. Written as DNA, the CDR3 is TGTGCCAGCAGCTTAAATCGGGACACCATATATTTT. The chain couples TRBV7-9 to TRBJ1-3; D is undetermined. CDR3 size: 12 residues. The V gene's germline CDR1 is SEHNR and CDR2 FQNEAQ (reference sequence). Trimming left V 2 bases short and J 8 bases short, with 7 bases between.

Here the CDR3 reads CASSVDGGGTDTQYF. The CDR3 DNA reads as TGTGCCAGCAGCGTAGACGGCGGGGGCACAGATACGCAGTATTTT. The J gene is TRBJ2-3, the V gene TRBV9; D may be TRBD2 (6 bases). The CDR3 extends over 15 amino acids. Trimming pared 0 bases from V and 1 base from J, leaving 9 bases between. Germline assignment: CDR1 SGDLS and CDR2 YYNGEE.

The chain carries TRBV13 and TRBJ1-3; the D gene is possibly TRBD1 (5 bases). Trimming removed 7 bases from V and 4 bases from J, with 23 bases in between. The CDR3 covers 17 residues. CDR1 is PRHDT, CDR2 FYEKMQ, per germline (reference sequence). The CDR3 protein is CASTERGGPLEGNTIYF. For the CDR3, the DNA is TGTGCCAGCACCGAGAGGGGAGGGCCATTAGAAGGAAACACCATATATTTT.

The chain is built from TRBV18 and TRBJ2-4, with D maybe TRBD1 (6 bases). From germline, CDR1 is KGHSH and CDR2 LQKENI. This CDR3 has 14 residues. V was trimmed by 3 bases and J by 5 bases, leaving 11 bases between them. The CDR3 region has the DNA TGTGCCAGCTCACCTTTTGCAGGGGAAAACATTCAGTACTTC. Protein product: CASSPFAGENIQYF.

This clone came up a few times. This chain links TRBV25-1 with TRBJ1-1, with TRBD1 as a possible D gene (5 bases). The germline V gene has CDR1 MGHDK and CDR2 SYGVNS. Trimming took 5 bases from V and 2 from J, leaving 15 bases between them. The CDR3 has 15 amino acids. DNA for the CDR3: TGTGCCAGCAGTTACTCGTTAGGGGCCAACACTGAAGCTTTCTTT. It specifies CASSYSLGANTEAFF.

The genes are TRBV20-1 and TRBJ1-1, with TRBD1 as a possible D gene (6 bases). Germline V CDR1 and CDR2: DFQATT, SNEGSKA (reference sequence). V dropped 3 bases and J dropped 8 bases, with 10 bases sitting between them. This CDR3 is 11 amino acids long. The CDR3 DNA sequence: TGCAGTGCTAGTGACAGGTTGGAAGCTTTCTTT. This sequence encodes CSASDRLEAFF.

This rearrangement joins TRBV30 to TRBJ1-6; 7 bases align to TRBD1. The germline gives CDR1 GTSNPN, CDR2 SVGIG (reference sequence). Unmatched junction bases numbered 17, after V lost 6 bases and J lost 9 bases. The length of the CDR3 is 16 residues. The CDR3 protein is CACSPRGRGQSSPLHF. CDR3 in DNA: TGTGCCTGCTCACCCCGCGGAAGGGGGCAGAGTTCACCCCTCCACTTT.

The DNA for the CDR3 is TGTGCCAGTAGTATAGGGGCAGGGGGCTTTGAAAAACTGTTTTTT. It yields the protein CASSIGAGGFEKLFF. V usage is TRBV19 and J usage is TRBJ1-4, with 8 bases aligning to TRBD1. The CDR3 sequence is 15 residues long. The ends lost 1 base at V and 7 bases at J; junction bases unmatched: 5. CDR1 is LNHDA and CDR2 is SQIVND in the germline V gene (reference sequence).

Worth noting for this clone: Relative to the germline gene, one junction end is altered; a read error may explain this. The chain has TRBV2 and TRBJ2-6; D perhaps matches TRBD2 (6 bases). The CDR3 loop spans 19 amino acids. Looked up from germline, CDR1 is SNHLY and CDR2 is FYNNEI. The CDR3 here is CASSVKSTGWDSGANGLTF. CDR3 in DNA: TGTGCCAGCAGTGTTAAATCGACCGGATGGGACTCTGGGGCCAACGGCCTGACTTTC. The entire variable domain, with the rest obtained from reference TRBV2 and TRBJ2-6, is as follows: EPEVTQTPSHQVTQMGQEVILRCVPISNHLYFYWYRQILGQKVEFLVSFYNNEISEKSEIFDDQFSVERPDGSNFTLKIRSTKLEDSAMYFCASSVKSTGWDSGANGLTFGAGSRLTVL.

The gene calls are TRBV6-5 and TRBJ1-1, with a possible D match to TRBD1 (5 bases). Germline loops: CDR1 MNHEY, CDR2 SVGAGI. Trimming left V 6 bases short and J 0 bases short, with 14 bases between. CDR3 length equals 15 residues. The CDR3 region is CASRYREDMNTEAFF. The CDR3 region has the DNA TGTGCCAGCAGATATCGAGAGGACATGAACACTGAAGCTTTCTTT.

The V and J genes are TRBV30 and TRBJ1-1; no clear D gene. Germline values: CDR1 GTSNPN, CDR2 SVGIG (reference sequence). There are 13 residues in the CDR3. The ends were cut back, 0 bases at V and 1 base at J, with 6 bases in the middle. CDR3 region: CAWSVTANTEAFF. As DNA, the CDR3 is TGTGCCTGGAGTGTAACAGCGAACACTGAAGCTTTCTTT.

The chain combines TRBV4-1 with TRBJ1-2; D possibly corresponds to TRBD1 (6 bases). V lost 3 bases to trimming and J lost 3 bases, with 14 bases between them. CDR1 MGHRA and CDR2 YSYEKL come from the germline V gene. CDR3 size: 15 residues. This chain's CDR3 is CASSHLIQGDYGYTF. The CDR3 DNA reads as TGCGCCAGCAGCCACCTAATACAGGGAGACTATGGCTACACCTTC.

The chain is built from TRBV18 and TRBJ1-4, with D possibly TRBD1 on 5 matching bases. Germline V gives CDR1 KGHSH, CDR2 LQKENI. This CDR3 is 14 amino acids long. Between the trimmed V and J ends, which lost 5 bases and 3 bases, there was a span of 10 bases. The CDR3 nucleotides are TGTGCCAGCTCATCCGACAGCCCTAATGAAAAACTGTTTTTT. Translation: CASSSDSPNEKLFF.

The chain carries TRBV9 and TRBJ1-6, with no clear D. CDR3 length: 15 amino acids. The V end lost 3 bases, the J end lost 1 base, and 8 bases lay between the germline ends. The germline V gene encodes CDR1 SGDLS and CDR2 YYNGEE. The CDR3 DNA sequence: TGTGCCAGCAGCGCAAAGGAGTCCTATAATTCACCCCTCCACTTT. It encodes CASSAKESYNSPLHF.

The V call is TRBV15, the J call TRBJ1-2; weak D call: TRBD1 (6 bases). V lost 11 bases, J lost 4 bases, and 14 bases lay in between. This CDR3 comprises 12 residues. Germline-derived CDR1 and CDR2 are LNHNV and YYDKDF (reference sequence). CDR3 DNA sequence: TGTGCCGGGGTACAGGGAACCTATGGCTACACCTTC. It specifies CAGVQGTYGYTF.

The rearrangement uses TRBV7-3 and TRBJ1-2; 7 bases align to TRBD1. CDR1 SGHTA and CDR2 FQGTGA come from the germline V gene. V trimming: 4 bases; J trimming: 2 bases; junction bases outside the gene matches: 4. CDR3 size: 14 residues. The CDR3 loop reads CASSSGTDNYGYTF. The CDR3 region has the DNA TGTGCCAGCAGCTCAGGGACAGACAACTATGGCTACACCTTC. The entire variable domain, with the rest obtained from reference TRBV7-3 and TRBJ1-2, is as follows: GAGVSQTPSNKVTEKGKYVELRCDPISGHTALYWYRQSLGQGPEFLIYFQGTGAADDSGLPNDRFFAVRPEGSVSTLKIQRTERGDSAVYLCASSSGTDNYGYTFGSGTRLTVV.

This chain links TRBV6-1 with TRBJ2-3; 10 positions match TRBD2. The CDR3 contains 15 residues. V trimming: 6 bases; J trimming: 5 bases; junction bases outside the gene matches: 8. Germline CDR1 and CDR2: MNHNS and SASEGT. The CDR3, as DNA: TGTGCCAGCAGGGCGTCTAGCGGGGGTGGAGATACGCAGTATTTT. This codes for CASRASSGGGDTQYF.

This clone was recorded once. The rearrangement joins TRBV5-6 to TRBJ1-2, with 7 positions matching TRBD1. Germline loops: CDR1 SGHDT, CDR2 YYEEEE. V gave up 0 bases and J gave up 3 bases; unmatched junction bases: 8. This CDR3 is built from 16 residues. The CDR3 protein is CASSLAGQIWDYGYTF. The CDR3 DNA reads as TGTGCCAGCAGCTTGGCGGGACAGATATGGGACTATGGCTACACCTTC.

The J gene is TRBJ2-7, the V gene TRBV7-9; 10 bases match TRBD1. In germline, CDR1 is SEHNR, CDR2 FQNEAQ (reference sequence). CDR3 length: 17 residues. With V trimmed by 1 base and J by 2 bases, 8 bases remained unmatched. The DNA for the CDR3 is TGTGCCAGCAGCTTAGGGAGCGGGACAGGGGTTGCCTACGAGCAGTACTTC. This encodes CASSLGSGTGVAYEQYF.

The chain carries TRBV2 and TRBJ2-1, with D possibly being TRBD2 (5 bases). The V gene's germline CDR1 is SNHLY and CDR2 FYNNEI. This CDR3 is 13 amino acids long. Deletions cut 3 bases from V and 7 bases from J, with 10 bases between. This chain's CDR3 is CASSDLGENEQFF. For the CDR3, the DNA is TGTGCCAGCAGTGATCTCGGGGAAAATGAGCAGTTCTTC.

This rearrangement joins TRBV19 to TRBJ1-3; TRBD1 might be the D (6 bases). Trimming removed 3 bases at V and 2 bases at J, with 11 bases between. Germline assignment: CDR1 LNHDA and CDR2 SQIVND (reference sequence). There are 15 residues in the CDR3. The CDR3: CASSMGHRAGNTIYF. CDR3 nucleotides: TGTGCCAGTAGTATGGGACATAGAGCTGGAAACACCATATATTTT.